The entry that follows covers one T cell receptor (beta chain) sequence. Its antigen is not identified. This entry belongs to a study of T cells in localized non-small cell lung cancer. This table comes from immunoSEQ multiplex PCR, and its TCRdb copy is limited to in-frame clones, with some not included. Altogether fewer than 15,000 clones are present, 25% to 30% being singletons, with the ten largest covering 7.2%. General observations from the study: Exceeding tumor, uninvolved adjacent lung had the highest T cell clonality.

V shed 0 bases and J shed 4 bases, with 7 bases lying between them. Germline CDR1 and CDR2: GTSNPN and SVGIG (reference sequence). This CDR3 is 12 amino acids long. The rearrangement uses TRBV30 and TRBJ2-7, with D uncertain. Specimen: lung tumor tissue, collected before any cancer treatment. The TCR sequence derives from a female donor older than 55 with stage I lung adenocarcinoma. The CDR3 sequence is CAWSVFVYEQYF. In DNA form, the CDR3 reads TGTGCCTGGAGTGTATTCGTTTACGAGCAGTACTTC.